Listed here is a single T cell receptor (beta chain). Its antigen is still unknown. Within one base of it there is no much larger clone, and no base qualities were kept. CDR1 is given as LGHNT and CDR2 as FRNRAP, both from the germline V gene. Spanning cysteine to phenylalanine, the CDR3 consists of 12 amino acids. Of the read, only the CDR3 DNA is kept; its 36 bases are in frame from base 1. Unmatched junction bases come to 1, with V trimmed by 5 bases and J by 7 bases. The immunoSEQ Assay, a bias-controlled multiplex PCR, was used to amplify TCRbeta CDR3 regions from genomic DNA. The original pipeline was this. Nucleated cell counts per sample were estimated from amplification of reference gene primers within the assay. To quantify the absolute abundance of each unique TCRbeta CDR3 rearrangement, sequence reads were collapsed and filtered. For each sample, productive Simpson clonality was calculated as the square root of Simpson's diversity index over productive rearrangements. TCRdb obtained this table from immuneACCESS and retained in-frame rearrangements with V and J assigned. These tables miss some clones; where compared with another copy, unresolved V genes account for less than half of the shortfall, and the remainder is unexplained. That table is the source of V, J and clone size, and D and trimming were worked out from the DNA. The sample contains roughly 90,000 clones, around 89% of them found a single time. The top ten clones comprise roughly 2.5% of the sample.

One collaborating source in Seattle enrolled patients during active infection and followed them longitudinally through the course of disease. Whole blood was collected in K2EDTA tubes by collaborating institutions according to the institutions' own protocols. For TCRbeta analysis, collaborator samples were shipped as frozen whole blood, as isolated PBMCs, or as DNA extracted from either sample type. The sample is drawn from a study of blood T cell repertoires in COVID-19 (dated by TCRdb to about 2020). Concerning the study at large: Collaborator samples came from the United States, Italy and Spain and covered acute and convalescent phases of COVID-19. The material from the prospective study consisted of cDNA or gDNA derived from T cells, B-cell-depleted T cells, or PBMCs. Deeply sampled blood TCRbeta repertoires from subjects exposed to, actively infected with, or recovered from COVID-19 were included in the dataset. A freely available public database, intended as a resource for researchers studying the immune response to SARS-CoV-2, is where the repertoires were released. The samples were drawn from the first 160 participants of the ongoing ImmuneRACE study and from more than 1,000 subjects provided by 6 global collaborators. Sample metadata almost always included a de-identified subject ID, COVID-19 status, age in years and sex. Where HLA class I and class II types were available, the types were taken from metadata supplied by the sample provider, not from assay-based typing.

Results the study describes overall, beyond this receptor: The amount of clinical and demographic metadata varied by source and participant and was provided uncurated.

The sequenced material came from peripheral blood. The source of this sequence is a man in his fifties with COVID-19, enrolled during active disease. The rearranged chain carries TRBV12-5 and TRBJ2-2; 7 nucleotides in the junction match TRBD2. In nucleotides, the sequence is TGTGCTAGTGGTCGGGGGGACGGGGAGCTGTTTTTT. Its amino acids are CASGRGDGELFF.